This TCR beta chain was sequenced in a study of blood T cell repertoires in COVID-19. Study in general: Donors in the United States, Italy and Spain gave samples during acute or convalescent COVID-19. The cDNA or gDNA used as material had been derived from T cells, B-cell-depleted T cells, or PBMCs.

There are 13 residues in the CDR3. Trimming removed 1 base from V and 8 bases from J, with 14 bases in between. The germline CDR1 and CDR2 sequences are SQVTM and ANQGSEA. In the authors' methods: It was from reference gene primer amplification that nucleated cell counts were estimated. Produced via immunoSEQ multiplex PCR; TCRdb's table is partial and in-frame only. V, J and clone size were drawn from that table, and D and trimming were deduced from the DNA. Here the sample spans around 270,000 clones, 87% being singletons. What was sequenced was peripheral blood. The chain employs TRBV29-1 and TRBJ1-2, with D perhaps TRBD1 (6 bases). The clonotype originates from a woman between 50 and 59 years old with acute or convalescent COVID-19. The chain's CDR3 is CSVEAPGGAGYTF. In nucleotides, the CDR3 is TGCAGCGTTGAAGCCCCTGGGGGGGCGGGCTACACCTTC.